A selection of T cell receptor beta chains follows, all from one sample in a study of T cells in tumors after PD-1 blockade. The table came from immunoSEQ multiplex PCR; TCRdb's copy has only in-frame clones and leaves some out. The repertoire includes approximately 46,000 clones, just under 80% of them detected once, and roughly a sixth sits in the top ten. The input for sequencing was PBMCs, taken before anti-PD-1 treatment. These receptors all come from a human donor with basal cell carcinoma. Each CDR3 is given with its conserved first and last residue. The D gene is left open where the match is weak. Some rows have no size entry. The others give once, few or many, or a class for an expanded clone.

.	.	TRBV30	TRBJ1-2	14	TGTGCCTGGAGTGTACGGCAGGATTCATATGGCTACACCTTC	CAWSVRQDSYGYTF
.	.	TRBV10-3	TRBJ1-1	14	TGTGCCATCAGGAAGGAGGGCCTGAACACTGAAGCTTTCTTT	CAIRKEGLNTEAFF
.	.	TRBV6-1	TRBJ1-2	13	TGTGCCAGCAGTGAAATCGGAGAGGGGGGCTACACCTTC	CASSEIGEGGYTF
.	.	TRBV28	TRBJ1-2	14	TGTGCCAGCAGTTTGGGGCAGGCAAACTATGGCTACACCTTC	CASSLGQANYGYTF
TRBD1	.	TRBV6-1	TRBJ1-2	16	TGTGCCAGCAGTGAAATATTAAACAGGGGGCATGGAGGCTACACCTTC	CASSEILNRGHGGYTF
.	.	TRBV7-6	TRBJ2-6	13	TGTGCCACTGTGGGGGCTGGGGCCAACGTCCTGACTTTC	CATVGAGANVLTF
.	few	TRBV28	TRBJ2-2	15	TGTGCCAGCAGCTTTTACCTCGGGGGGCACGGGGAGCTGTTTTTT	CASSFYLGGHGELFF
.	once	TRBV6-1	TRBJ1-5	18	TGTGCCAGCAGTGAATTCTGGGGTCGATACAATAGCAATCAGCCCCAGCATTTT	CASSEFWGRYNSNQPQHF
TRBD1	.	TRBV18	TRBJ1-2	16	TGTGCCAGCTCACCGGGACAGGGGATGGACAACTATGGCTACACCTTC	CASSPGQGMDNYGYTF
.	.	TRBV15	TRBJ1-2	16	TGTGCCACCAGCAGTCAAGAATCGGGGGGCTTCTATGGCTACACCTTC	CATSSQESGGFYGYTF